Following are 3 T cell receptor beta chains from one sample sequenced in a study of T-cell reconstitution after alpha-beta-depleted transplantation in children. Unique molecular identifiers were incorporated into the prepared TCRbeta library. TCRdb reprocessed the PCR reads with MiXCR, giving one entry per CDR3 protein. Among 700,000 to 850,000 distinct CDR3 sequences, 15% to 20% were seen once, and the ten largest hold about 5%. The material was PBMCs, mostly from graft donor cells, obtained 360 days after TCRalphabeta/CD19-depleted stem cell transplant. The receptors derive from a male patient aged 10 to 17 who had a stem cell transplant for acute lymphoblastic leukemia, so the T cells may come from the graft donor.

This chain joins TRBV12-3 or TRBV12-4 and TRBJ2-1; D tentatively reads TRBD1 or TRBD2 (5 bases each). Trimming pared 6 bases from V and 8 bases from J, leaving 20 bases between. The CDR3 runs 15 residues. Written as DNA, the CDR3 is TGTGCCAGCAGGGTTGGGGAGTTTGGGGACGATGAGCAGTTCTTC. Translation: CASRVGEFGDDEQFF.

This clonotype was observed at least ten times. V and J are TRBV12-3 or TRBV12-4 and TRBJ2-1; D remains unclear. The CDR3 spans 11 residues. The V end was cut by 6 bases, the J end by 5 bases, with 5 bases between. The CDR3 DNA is TGTGCCAGCAGCCCTCACAATGAGCAGTTCTTC. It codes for CASSPHNEQFF.

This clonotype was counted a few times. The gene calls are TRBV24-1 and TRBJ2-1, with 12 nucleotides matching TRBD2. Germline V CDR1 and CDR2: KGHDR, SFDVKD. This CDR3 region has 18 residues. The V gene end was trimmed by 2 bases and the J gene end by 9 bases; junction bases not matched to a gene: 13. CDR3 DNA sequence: TGTGCCACCAGTGATTATGGGAGACTAGCGGGAGTGTCGGGTGAGCAGTTCTTC. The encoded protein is CATSDYGRLAGVSGEQFF.